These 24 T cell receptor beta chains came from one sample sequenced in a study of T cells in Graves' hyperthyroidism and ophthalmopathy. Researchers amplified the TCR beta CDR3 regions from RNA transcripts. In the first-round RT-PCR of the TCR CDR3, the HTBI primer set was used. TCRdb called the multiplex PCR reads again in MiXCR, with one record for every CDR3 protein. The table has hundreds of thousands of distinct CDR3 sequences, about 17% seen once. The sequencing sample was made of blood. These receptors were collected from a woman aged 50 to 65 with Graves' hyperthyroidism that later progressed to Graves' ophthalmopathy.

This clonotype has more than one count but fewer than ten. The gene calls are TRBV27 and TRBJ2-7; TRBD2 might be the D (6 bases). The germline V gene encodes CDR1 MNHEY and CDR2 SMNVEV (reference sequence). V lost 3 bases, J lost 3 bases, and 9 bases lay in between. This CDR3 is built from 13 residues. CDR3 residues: CASSLGGLYEQYF. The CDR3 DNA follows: TGTGCCAGCAGTTTGGGGGGACTCTACGAGCAGTACTTC.

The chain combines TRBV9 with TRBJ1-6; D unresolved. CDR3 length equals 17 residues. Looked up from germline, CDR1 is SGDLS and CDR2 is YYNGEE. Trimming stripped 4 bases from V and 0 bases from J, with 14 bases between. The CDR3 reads CASSPFVGDSYNSPLHF. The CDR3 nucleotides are TGTGCCAGCAGCCCATTCGTTGGGGACTCCTATAATTCACCCCTCCACTTT.

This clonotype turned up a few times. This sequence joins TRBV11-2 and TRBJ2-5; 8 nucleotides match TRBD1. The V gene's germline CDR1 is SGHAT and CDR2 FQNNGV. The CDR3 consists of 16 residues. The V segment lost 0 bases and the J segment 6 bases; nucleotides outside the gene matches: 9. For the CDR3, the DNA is TGTGCCAGCAGCTTAGATATTCAGGGGGCAAGGAAGACCCAGTACTTC. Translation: CASSLDIQGARKTQYF.

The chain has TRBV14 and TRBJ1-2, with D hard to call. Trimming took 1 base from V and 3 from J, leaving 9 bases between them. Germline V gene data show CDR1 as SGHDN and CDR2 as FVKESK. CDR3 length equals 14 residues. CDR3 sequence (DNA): TGTGCCAGCAGCCAAGGTCCGACGGACTATGGCTACACCTTC. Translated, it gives CASSQGPTDYGYTF.

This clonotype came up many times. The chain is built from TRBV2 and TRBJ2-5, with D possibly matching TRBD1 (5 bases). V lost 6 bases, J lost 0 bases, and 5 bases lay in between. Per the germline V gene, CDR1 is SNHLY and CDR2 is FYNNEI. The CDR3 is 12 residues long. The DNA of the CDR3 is TGTGCCAGCAGGGACAACCAAGAGACCCAGTACTTC. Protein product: CASRDNQETQYF.

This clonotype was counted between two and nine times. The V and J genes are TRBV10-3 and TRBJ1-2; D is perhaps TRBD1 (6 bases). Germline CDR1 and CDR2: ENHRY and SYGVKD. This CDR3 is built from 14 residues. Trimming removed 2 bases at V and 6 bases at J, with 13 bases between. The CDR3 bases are TGTGCCATCAGTGAGCAAGGGGGACGCCATGGCTACACCTTC. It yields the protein CAISEQGGRHGYTF.

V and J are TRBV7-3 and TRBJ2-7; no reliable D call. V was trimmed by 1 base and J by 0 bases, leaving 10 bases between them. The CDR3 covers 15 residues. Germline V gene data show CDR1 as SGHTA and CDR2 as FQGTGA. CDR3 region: CASSLIRGASYEQYF. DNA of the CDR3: TGTGCCAGCAGCTTAATACGCGGAGCCTCCTACGAGCAGTACTTC.

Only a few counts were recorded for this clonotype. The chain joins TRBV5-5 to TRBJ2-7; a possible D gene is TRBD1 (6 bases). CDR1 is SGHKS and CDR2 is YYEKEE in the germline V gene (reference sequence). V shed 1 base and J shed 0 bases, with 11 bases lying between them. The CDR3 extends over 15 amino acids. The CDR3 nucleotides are TGTGCCAGCAGCTTGAGGACAGACAGCTCCTACGAGCAGTACTTC. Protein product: CASSLRTDSSYEQYF.

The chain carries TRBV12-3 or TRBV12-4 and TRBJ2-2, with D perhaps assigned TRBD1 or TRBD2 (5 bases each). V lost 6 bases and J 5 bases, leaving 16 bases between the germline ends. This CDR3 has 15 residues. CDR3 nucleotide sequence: TGTGCCAGCAGGTCCGGGGCCTTGCGGACCGGGGAGCTGTTTTTT. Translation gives CASRSGALRTGELFF.

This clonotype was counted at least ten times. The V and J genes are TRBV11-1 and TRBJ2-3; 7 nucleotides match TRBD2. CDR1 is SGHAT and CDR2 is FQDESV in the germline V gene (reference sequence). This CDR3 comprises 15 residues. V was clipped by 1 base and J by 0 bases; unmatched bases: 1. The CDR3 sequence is CASSLGAGSTDTQYF. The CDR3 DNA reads TGTGCCAGCAGCTTAGGAGCGGGGAGCACAGATACGCAGTATTTT.

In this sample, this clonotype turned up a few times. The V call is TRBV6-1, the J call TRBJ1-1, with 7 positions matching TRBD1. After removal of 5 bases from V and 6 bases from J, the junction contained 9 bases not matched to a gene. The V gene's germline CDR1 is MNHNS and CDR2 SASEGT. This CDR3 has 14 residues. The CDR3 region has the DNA TGTGCCAGCAGTAACAGGGGAATGAATCCTGAAGCTTTCTTT. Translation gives CASSNRGMNPEAFF.

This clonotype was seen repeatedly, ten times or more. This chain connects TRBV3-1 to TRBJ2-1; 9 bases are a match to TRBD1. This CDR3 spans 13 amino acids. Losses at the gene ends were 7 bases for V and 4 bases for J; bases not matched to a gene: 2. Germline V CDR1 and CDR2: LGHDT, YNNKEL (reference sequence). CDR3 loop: CASTGQGYNEQFF. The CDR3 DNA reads TGTGCCAGCACTGGACAGGGGTACAATGAGCAGTTCTTC.

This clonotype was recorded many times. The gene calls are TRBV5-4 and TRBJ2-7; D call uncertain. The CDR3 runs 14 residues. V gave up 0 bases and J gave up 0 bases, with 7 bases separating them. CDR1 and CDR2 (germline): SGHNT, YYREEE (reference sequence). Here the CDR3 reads CASSLGHFSYEQYF. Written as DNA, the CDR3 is TGTGCCAGCAGCTTGGGACATTTCTCCTACGAGCAGTACTTC.

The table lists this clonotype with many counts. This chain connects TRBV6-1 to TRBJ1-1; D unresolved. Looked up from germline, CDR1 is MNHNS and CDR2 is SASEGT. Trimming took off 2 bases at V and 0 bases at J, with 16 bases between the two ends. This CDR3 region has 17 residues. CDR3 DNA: TGTGCCAGCAGTGAATGGCGTCGTGCCGAGATGAACACTGAAGCTTTCTTT. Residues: CASSEWRRAEMNTEAFF.

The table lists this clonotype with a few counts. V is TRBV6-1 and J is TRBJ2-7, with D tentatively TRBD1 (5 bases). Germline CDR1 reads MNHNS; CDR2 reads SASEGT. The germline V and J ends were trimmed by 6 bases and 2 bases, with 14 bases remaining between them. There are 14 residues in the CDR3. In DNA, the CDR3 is TGTGCCAGCAGCGACTCGACAGTCCCCTACGAGCAGTACTTC. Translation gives CASSDSTVPYEQYF.

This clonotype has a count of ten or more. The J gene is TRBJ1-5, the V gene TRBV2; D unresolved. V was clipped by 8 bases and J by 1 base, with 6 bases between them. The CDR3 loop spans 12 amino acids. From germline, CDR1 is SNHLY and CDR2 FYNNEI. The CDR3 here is CASHGSNQPQHF. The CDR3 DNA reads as TGTGCCAGCCACGGCAGCAATCAGCCCCAGCATTTT.

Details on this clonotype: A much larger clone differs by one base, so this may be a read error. CDR3 residues: CASERTTYNEQFF. The CDR3 nucleotides are TGTGCCAGCGAGCGGACGACCTACAATGAGCAGTTCTTC. The chain uses TRBV2 and TRBJ2-1, with D possibly TRBD2 on 5 matching bases. V lost 8 bases, J lost 2 bases, and 10 bases lay in between. Germline CDR1 and CDR2: SNHLY and FYNNEI. This CDR3 has 13 amino acids.

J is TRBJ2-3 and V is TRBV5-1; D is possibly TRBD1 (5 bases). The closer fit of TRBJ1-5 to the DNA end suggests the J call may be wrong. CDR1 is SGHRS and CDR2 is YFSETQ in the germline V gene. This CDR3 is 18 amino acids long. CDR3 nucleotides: TGCGCCAGCAGCTTGGGCACAAACCTGGGACTTATCACAGATACGCAGCATTTT. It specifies CASSLGTNLGLITDTQHF.

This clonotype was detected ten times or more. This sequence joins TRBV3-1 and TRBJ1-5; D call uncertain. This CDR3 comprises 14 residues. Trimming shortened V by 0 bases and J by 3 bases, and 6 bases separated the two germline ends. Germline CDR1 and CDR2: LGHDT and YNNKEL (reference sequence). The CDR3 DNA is TGTGCCAGCAGCCAAGATGCGTTCAATCAGCCCCAGCATTTT. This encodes CASSQDAFNQPQHF.

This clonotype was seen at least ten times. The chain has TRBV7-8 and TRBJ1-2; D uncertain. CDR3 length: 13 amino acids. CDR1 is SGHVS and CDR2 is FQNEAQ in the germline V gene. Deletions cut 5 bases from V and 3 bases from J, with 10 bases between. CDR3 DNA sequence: TGTGCCAGCAGCGCATCGACGGACTATGGCTACACCTTC. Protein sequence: CASSASTDYGYTF.

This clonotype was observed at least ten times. This CDR3 reads CASSQAGRLYEQYF. CDR3 in DNA: TGTGCCAGCTCCCAAGCCGGGCGGCTCTACGAGCAGTACTTC. The gene calls are TRBV18 and TRBJ2-7, with D hard to call. Germline CDR1 KGHSH, CDR2 LQKENI. This CDR3 has 14 amino acids. Trimming took off 6 bases at V and 3 bases at J, with 15 bases between the two ends.

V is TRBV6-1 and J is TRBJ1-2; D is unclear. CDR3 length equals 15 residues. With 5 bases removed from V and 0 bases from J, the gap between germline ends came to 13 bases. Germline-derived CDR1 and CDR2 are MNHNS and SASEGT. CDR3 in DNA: TGTGCCAGCAGTACCGACGGGGTACCTAACTATGGCTACACCTTC. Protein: CASSTDGVPNYGYTF.

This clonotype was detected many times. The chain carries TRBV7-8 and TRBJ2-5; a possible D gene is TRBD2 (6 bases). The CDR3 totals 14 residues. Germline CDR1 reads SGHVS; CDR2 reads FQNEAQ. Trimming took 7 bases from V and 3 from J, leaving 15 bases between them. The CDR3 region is CASTQLAGKETQYF. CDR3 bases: TGTGCCAGCACCCAACTTGCGGGGAAAGAGACCCAGTACTTC. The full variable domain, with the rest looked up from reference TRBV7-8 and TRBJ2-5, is GAGVSQSPRYKVAKRGQDVALRCDPISGHVSLFWYQQALGQGPEFLTYFQNEAQLDKSGLPSDRFFAERPEGSVSTLKIQRTQQEDSAVYLCASTQLAGKETQYFGPGTRLLVL.

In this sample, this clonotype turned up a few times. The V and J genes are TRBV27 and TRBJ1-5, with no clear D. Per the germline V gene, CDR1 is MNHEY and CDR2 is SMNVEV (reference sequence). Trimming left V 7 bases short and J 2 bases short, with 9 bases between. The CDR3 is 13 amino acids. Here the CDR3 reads CASTPEGNQPQHF. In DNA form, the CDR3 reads TGTGCCAGCACCCCAGAAGGCAATCAGCCCCAGCATTTT.